The clone carrying this T cell receptor beta chain was counted a few times. Its antigen is not known. This sample stems from a study of vaccination and CD4 T cells after COVID-19. Across the whole study: Four females and six males made up the convalescents, with two Hispanic. The interval from dose two to post-vaccine sampling had a median of roughly 72 days, and it ranged from 14 to 241. Overlapping spike peptides from SARS-CoV-2, HCoV-NL63, HCoV-OC43 and HCoV-229E served to stimulate the cells.

With the Oncomine TCR Beta short-read assay, DNA from cultured CD4+ T cells was sequenced. TCRdb recomputed calls from the PCR reads with MiXCR, one row per CDR3 protein. The table includes around 19,000 distinct CDR3 sequences, almost 50% detected once. The treatment here: roughly 10-day PBMC culture with coronavirus spike peptide pools or control peptides (ViraFEST assay). ViraFEST enlarged antigen-specific T cell populations with peptide pools and afterwards sequenced TCRs. Per germline, CDR1 DFQATT and CDR2 SNEGSKA (reference sequence). V was clipped by 1 base and J by 6 bases, with 5 bases between them. The CDR3 consists of 11 residues.

Sequencing input: CD4+ T cells from blood, cultured in vitro. The sequence derives from a human donor who had recovered from COVID-19. The chain recombines TRBV20-1 with TRBJ2-3; a possible D gene is TRBD2 (5 bases). The CDR3 region is CSARGGDTQYF. CDR3 coding DNA: TGCAGTGCTAGAGGCGGGGATACGCAGTATTTT.